Presented here are 13 T cell receptor beta chains from one specimen sequenced in a study of blood T cell repertoires in COVID-19. Libraries were prepared by immunoSEQ multiplex PCR; TCRdb keeps only in-frame clonotypes and omits some of them. Counted here are some 150,000 clones, 88% occurring once; the ten biggest clones make up roughly a tenth. The specimen sequenced was peripheral blood. These receptor sequences come from a man in his fifties with active or convalescent COVID-19.

J is TRBJ2-3 and V is TRBV27, with D possibly TRBD2 on 5 matching bases. In germline, CDR1 is MNHEY, CDR2 SMNVEV (reference sequence). The CDR3 runs to 14 residues. With 5 bases removed from V and 0 bases from J, the gap between germline ends came to 9 bases. Here the CDR3 DNA reads TGTGCCAGCAGTGGATCGGGAAGCACAGATACGCAGTATTTT. This codes for CASSGSGSTDTQYF.

The J gene is TRBJ2-7, the V gene TRBV15; 8 bases are a match to TRBD2. With 3 bases clipped from V and 2 bases from J, the junction kept 6 bases outside the gene matches. In germline, CDR1 is LNHNV, CDR2 YYDKDF (reference sequence). The CDR3 contains 15 residues. The CDR3 loop is CATSRVSGKPYEQYF. The DNA for the CDR3 is TGTGCCACCAGCAGGGTTAGCGGGAAGCCCTACGAGCAGTACTTC.

The chain recombines TRBV29-1 with TRBJ2-1, with D possibly matching TRBD2 (6 bases). V lost 4 bases and J lost 7, with 11 bases in between. Germline values: CDR1 SQVTM, CDR2 ANQGSEA. This CDR3 comprises 12 residues. The CDR3 sequence is CSVAKAGNEQFF. The DNA of the CDR3 is TGCAGCGTTGCGAAGGCGGGGAATGAGCAGTTCTTC.

This chain links TRBV6-2 or TRBV6-3 with TRBJ1-4, with D tentatively TRBD1 (6 bases). The germline V gene has CDR1 MNHEY and CDR2 SVGEGT. V lost 6 bases and J lost 7, with 18 bases in between. The length of the CDR3 is 15 residues. The CDR3, as DNA: TGTGCCAGCAGCCCCCACAGGGATCGGGGTGAAAAACTGTTTTTT. Protein product: CASSPHRDRGEKLFF.

This rearrangement joins TRBV9 to TRBJ2-1, with 8 bases identical to TRBD2. Losses at the gene ends were 4 bases for V and 6 bases for J; bases not matched to a gene: 9. This CDR3 has 15 amino acids. Germline V gives CDR1 SGDLS, CDR2 YYNGEE. This CDR3 is CASSIRPGTSNEQFF. CDR3 bases: TGTGCCAGCAGCATACGCCCCGGGACTAGCAATGAGCAGTTCTTC.

This chain links TRBV27 with TRBJ1-2; 9 bases fit TRBD1. Losses at the gene ends were 5 bases for V and 7 bases for J; bases not matched to a gene: 5. Germline CDR1 is MNHEY and CDR2 is SMNVEV (reference sequence). This CDR3 contains 13 residues. Here the CDR3 reads CASSRPGQGGYTF. The CDR3 nucleotides read TGTGCCAGCAGTCGGCCGGGACAGGGTGGCTACACCTTC.

This clone was recorded a few times. The CDR3 loop reads CASSNRGSYEQYF. In DNA form, the CDR3 reads TGTGCCAGCAGCAACAGGGGTTCCTACGAGCAGTACTTC. The chain uses TRBV3-1 (or the pseudogene TRBV3-2) and TRBJ2-7, with 7 bases aligning to TRBD1. Losses at the gene ends were 5 bases for V and 1 base for J; bases not matched to a gene: 2. Germline V CDR1 and CDR2: LGHDT, YNNKEL (reference sequence). This CDR3 region has 13 residues.

The V call is TRBV9, the J call TRBJ2-7; 7 bases match TRBD1. Germline CDR1 reads SGDLS; CDR2 reads YYNGEE. The junction had 2 bases not matched to a gene; V was cut back by 8 bases and J by 3 bases. The CDR3 length is 11 residues. The chain's CDR3 is CARGTDYEQYF. CDR3 nucleotides: TGTGCCAGGGGGACAGACTACGAGCAGTACTTC.

The chain employs TRBV7-2 and TRBJ2-5; D is unresolved. The CDR3 runs 12 residues. CDR1 is SGHTA and CDR2 is FQGNSA in the germline V gene. Deletions cut 1 base from V and 9 bases from J, with 9 bases between. The CDR3 loop is CASSLEVGSQYF. The CDR3 DNA reads TGTGCCAGCAGCTTAGAGGTCGGGTCCCAGTACTTC. Full variable domain (missing parts from reference TRBV7-2 and TRBJ2-5): GAGVSQSPSNKVTEKGKDVELRCDPISGHTALYWYRQSLGQGLEFLIYFQGNSAPDKSGLPSDRFSAERTGGSVSTLTIQRTQQEDSAVYLCASSLEVGSQYFGPGTRLLVL.

The chain carries TRBV28 and TRBJ2-4, with a weak D call TRBD2 (6 bases). V was pared by 5 bases and J by 3 bases, with 17 bases between. CDR3 length: 16 amino acids. Germline lookup yields CDR1 MDHEN and CDR2 SYDVKM. The CDR3 coding sequence is TGTGCCAGCAGTGGGGCCGGGGGAGCGGACAAAAACATTCAGTACTTC. This sequence encodes CASSGAGGADKNIQYF. Full variable domain (missing parts from reference TRBV28 and TRBJ2-4): DVKVTQSSRYLVKRTGEKVFLECVQDMDHENMFWYRQDPGLGLRLIYFSYDVKMKEKGDIPEGYSVSREKKERFSLILESASTNQTSMYLCASSGAGGADKNIQYFGAGTRLSVL.

This clone is a singleton in its sample. This sequence joins TRBV6-4 and TRBJ2-2; 11 bases match TRBD2. CDR3 length: 15 amino acids. Trimming at V came to 8 bases and at J to 2 bases, leaving 4 bases not matched to a gene. Germline CDR1 MRHNA, CDR2 SNTAGT. The CDR3 loop is CASRGTSGNTGELFF. CDR3 coding DNA: TGTGCCAGCCGGGGGACTAGCGGAAACACCGGGGAGCTGTTTTTT.

The gene calls are TRBV7-9 and TRBJ1-4, with 8 bases lining up with TRBD1. The V gene end was trimmed by 3 bases and the J gene end by 6 bases; junction bases not matched to a gene: 3. The germline CDR1 and CDR2 sequences are SEHNR and FQNEAQ (reference sequence). This CDR3 has 14 residues. CDR3 DNA: TGTGCCAGCAGCTTGGGACAGGTGGATGAAAAACTGTTTTTT. It translates to CASSLGQVDEKLFF. The variable domain in full, with the rest retrieved from reference TRBV7-9 and TRBJ1-4, is DTGVSQNPRHKITKRGQNVTFRCDPISEHNRLYWYRQTLGQGPEFLTYFQNEAQLEKSRLLSDRFSAERPKGSFSTLEIQRTEQGDSAMYLCASSLGQVDEKLFFGSGTQLSVL.

The rearrangement uses TRBV28 and TRBJ1-5; D may be TRBD1 (6 bases). Trimming took 7 bases from V and 7 from J, leaving 11 bases between them. CDR1 and CDR2 (germline): MDHEN, SYDVKM. This CDR3 is built from 12 residues. CDR3 sequence (DNA): TGTGCCAGCATCACAGGGACCCAGCCCCAGCATTTT. It codes for CASITGTQPQHF.